This TCR beta chain is from a study of blood T cell repertoires in COVID-19 (dated by TCRdb to 2020 to 2021). Study-level background: Collaborator samples came from the United States, Italy and Spain and covered acute and convalescent phases of COVID-19. The samples were drawn from the first 160 participants of the ongoing ImmuneRACE study and from over 950 subjects provided by 6 global collaborators. The sample metadata nearly always contained a de-identified subject ID, COVID-19 status, age in years and sex. A freely available public database, intended as a resource for researchers studying the immune response to SARS-CoV-2, is where the repertoires were released. Deeply sampled blood TCRbeta repertoires from subjects exposed to, actively infected with, or recovered from COVID-19 were included in the dataset. The material from the prospective study consisted of cDNA or gDNA derived from T cells, B-cell-depleted T cells, or PBMCs. HLA class I and class II types, where available, came from metadata supplied by the sample provider rather than from assay-based typing. Broad study findings and their caveats: How much clinical and demographic metadata was included differed by source and by participant, and the metadata was provided uncurated.

As concerns this clone: Its antigen target is currently unknown. It has no much larger one-base neighbor in the sample; base qualities were not kept.

TCRbeta CDR3 regions were amplified from genomic DNA using the immunoSEQ Assay, a bias-controlled multiplex PCR. As for how the authors treated the data: The number of nucleated cells in each sample was estimated by amplification of reference gene primers within the assay. To quantify the absolute abundance of each unique TCRbeta CDR3 rearrangement, sequence reads were collapsed and filtered. For each sample, productive Simpson clonality was calculated as the square root of Simpson's diversity index across productive rearrangements. TCRdb provides this immuneACCESS table in a form limited to in-frame rearrangements. Some clones are lacking; in checked studies, under half of them reflect an unresolved V gene, and why the rest are absent is not known. V, J and clone size are those of that table, while D and trimming were read from the DNA. The sample has roughly 250,000 clones on record, around 89% of them singletons. About 0.8% of the sample belongs to the ten largest clones.

Whole blood was collected in K2EDTA tubes by collaborating institutions according to the institutions' own protocols. Collaborator samples were shipped for TCRbeta analysis as frozen whole blood, isolated PBMCs, or DNA extracted from either sample type. For CDR1 and CDR2, the germline V gene lists LGHNA and YNFKEQ. The CDR3 numbers 17 residues from cysteine through phenylalanine. Only CDR3 DNA remains: 51 bases, in frame from the first base. V sheds 1 base and J sheds 0 bases, leaving 16 bases between their ends. The specimen was peripheral blood. The sequence joins TRBV4-2 to TRBJ2-7; the D region possibly corresponds to TRBD2 (7 bases align). This sequence originates from a young man with acute or convalescent COVID-19. The bases read TGTGCCAGCAGCCAAGTAAATGGGGGGGGCTACTCCTACGAGCAGTACTTC. Its protein product is CASSQVNGGGYSYEQYF.